The T cell receptor (beta chain) under discussion was sequenced for a study of beta chain features in type 1 diabetes. Study context: Over all samples combined, over 85 million sorted cells were examined.

V shed 4 bases and J shed 12 bases, with 12 bases lying between them. CDR3 length equals 12 residues. Germline lookup yields CDR1 SNHLY and CDR2 FYNNEI. Expressed TCRB transcripts got sequenced, as all isolated RNA was reverse transcribed. Generated by immunoSEQ multiplex PCR, the TCRdb table keeps only in-frame clones and is missing some. Of 300,000 to 400,000 clones in the sample, about 12% were seen once. This receptor was obtained from a man aged 18 to 30 in good health. The sequenced sample consisted of naive CD4+ T cells from blood. The V and J genes are TRBV2 and TRBJ2-2, with TRBD2 as a possible D gene (6 bases). The CDR3 sequence is CASSGLGSKLFF. The CDR3 coding sequence is TGTGCCAGCAGTGGACTAGGAAGTAAGCTGTTTTTT.